This is a list of T cell receptor beta chains from one sample in a study of T-cell reconstitution after alpha-beta-depleted transplantation in children. TCRdb reanalysed the PCR reads using MiXCR and keeps one entry per CDR3 protein. This repertoire shows over 150,000 distinct CDR3 sequences, 6.6% found once; its top ten account for 5.5% to 6.5%. This specimen consisted of PBMCs, obtained before TCRalphabeta/CD19-depleted stem cell transplant. Receptor source: a boy younger than 10 with acute lymphoblastic leukemia, due to receive a stem cell transplant. Each CDR3 is given with its conserved first and last residue. Each record gives: clone size, J gene, V gene, D gene, CDR3 DNA, CDR3 protein. The D gene is left open where the match is weak. Clone size is given for some rows only: seen once, a few or many times, or a class if the clone is expanded.

>many|TRBJ1-1|TRBV11-2|TRBD1
TGTGCCAGCAGCCGCAGGGGGGCGGTGAACACTGAAGCTTTCTTT
CASSRRGAVNTEAFF
>many|TRBJ2-2|TRBV7-8|-
TGTGCCAGCATCCGATTCGGCGCAGAGAACACCGGGGAGCTGTTTTTT
CASIRFGAENTGELFF
>many|TRBJ2-5|TRBV29-1|-
TGCAGTTTCTCCGGCGGGGAGACCCAGTACTTC
CSFSGGETQYF
>few|TRBJ1-3|TRBV11-3|TRBD1
TGTGCCAGCAGCTTACGGACGATAAGACAGGGGGCTGGAAACACCATATATTTT
CASSLRTIRQGAGNTIYF
>many|TRBJ2-1|TRBV29-1|-
TGCAGCGTTCAACAGGGTTCCTACAATGAGCAGTTCTTC
CSVQQGSYNEQFF
>-|TRBJ1-1|TRBV24-1|-
TGTGCCACCAGTGGAACTCGACAGTTCGGTAGGGACACTGAAGCTTTCTTT
CATSGTRQFGRDTEAFF
>many|TRBJ2-7|TRBV29-1|TRBD1
TGCAGCGTCACAGGGGCCTCCAGCTCCTACGAGCAGTACTTC
CSVTGASSSYEQYF
>many|TRBJ2-1|TRBV10-3|-
TGTGCCATCAGGTCGACAGACAGCTCCTACAATGAGCAGTTCTTC
CAIRSTDSSYNEQFF
>many|TRBJ2-1|TRBV25-1|TRBD2
TGTGCCAGCAGTGATTCGGTACTAGCGGGGGGGAGTGGTGAGCAGTTCTTC
CASSDSVLAGGSGEQFF
>many|TRBJ2-7|TRBV5-6|TRBD1
TGTGCCAGCAGCCGACAGGGAGTCTACGAGCAGTACTTC
CASSRQGVYEQYF
>-|TRBJ2-2|TRBV6-2/TRBV6-3|TRBD2
TGTGCCAGCAGTTACAGACTAGCGGGAGTATCATCGAACACCGGGGAGCTGTTTTTT
CASSYRLAGVSSNTGELFF
>many|TRBJ2-3|TRBV20-1|TRBD2
TGCAGTGCTAGACTCCTACTAGCGATGGGTCCAGATACGCAGTATTTT
CSARLLLAMGPDTQYF
>many|TRBJ2-3|TRBV28|-
TGTGCCAGCAGTTTGCCAGGGGCGGGCACAGATACGCAGTATTTT
CASSLPGAGTDTQYF
>few|TRBJ2-7|TRBV3-1|TRBD2
TGTGCCAGCAGCCGGACTAGCGAGCAGTACTTC
CASSRTSEQYF
>many|TRBJ2-7|TRBV28|-
TGTGCCAGCAGTTTACAGGGGATTTCTTACGAGCAGTACTTC
CASSLQGISYEQYF
>many|TRBJ2-7|TRBV7-9|TRBD1
TGTGCCAGCAGCGAACAGGGGCGCGAGCAGTACTTC
CASSEQGREQYF
>many|TRBJ2-1|TRBV27|-
TGTGCCAGCAGTTTATCGCTAACGAATGAGCAGTTCTTC
CASSLSLTNEQFF
>many|TRBJ1-2|TRBV7-6|-
TGTGCCAGCAGCCCTACTACCTGGCTCCCAGGCTACACCTTC
CASSPTTWLPGYTF
>many|TRBJ1-2|TRBV28|-
TGTGCCAGCAGTTTAACAGTAGACGCTAACTATGGCTACACCTTC
CASSLTVDANYGYTF
>many|TRBJ2-2|TRBV4-2|-
TGTGCCAGCAGCCAGCCGGAGGGCCGGACCGGGGAGCTGTTTTTT
CASSQPEGRTGELFF
>few|TRBJ1-5|TRBV28|-
TGTGCCAGCAGTCCGGGCGGTCCCAATCAGCCCCAGCATTTT
CASSPGGPNQPQHF
>-|TRBJ2-7|TRBV27|TRBD2
TGTGCCAGCAGAGGAAGCCTAGCGGGAGGCGACGAGCAGTACTTC
CASRGSLAGGDEQYF
>many|TRBJ2-1|TRBV7-6|TRBD2
TGTGCCAGCAGCTTCCGCGGGAGCGCCTACAATGAGCAGTTCTTC
CASSFRGSAYNEQFF
>many|TRBJ2-3|TRBV7-2|-
TGTGCCAGCAGCTTAGCGCTAAGCCCTACTACGCAGTATTTT
CASSLALSPTTQYF
>-|TRBJ1-1|TRBV28|-
TGTGCCAGCAGAGAACCCACAGGGCGGAAAACTGAAGCTTTCTTT
CASREPTGRKTEAFF
>many|TRBJ2-7|TRBV5-1|-
TGCGCCAGCAGCACCCCGACAGGCCCTACCTACGAGCAGTACTTC
CASSTPTGPTYEQYF
>many|TRBJ2-7|TRBV20-1|-
TGCAGTGCTAGAGGGGACTGGCTCTCCTACGAGCAGTACTTC
CSARGDWLSYEQYF
>-|TRBJ2-3|TRBV5-1|TRBD1
TGCGCCAGCAAACTTGGCGACACAGGGGCCACAGATACGCAGTATTTT
CASKLGDTGATDTQYF
>-|TRBJ1-6|TRBV18|TRBD1
TGTGCCAGCTCACCATCGACAGGGTTCGAACCCCTCCACTTT
CASSPSTGFEPLHF
>-|TRBJ1-1|TRBV11-2|-
TGTGCCAGCAGCTTAGTAATTGGTTCTGAAGCTTTCTTT
CASSLVIGSEAFF
>few|TRBJ2-3|TRBV5-6|-
TGTGCCAGCAGACAGGGAAGAGGAGATACGCAGTATTTT
CASRQGRGDTQYF
>many|TRBJ2-7|TRBV27|TRBD1
TGTGCCAGCAGTTTAGGGGACAGGGATACCTACGAGCAGTACTTC
CASSLGDRDTYEQYF
>many|TRBJ2-7|TRBV4-3|TRBD1
TGCGCCAGCAGCTTACAGGGGTTGGACGAGCAGTACTTC
CASSLQGLDEQYF
>many|TRBJ1-1|TRBV20-1|TRBD1
TGCAGTGCTAGGGACAGGGGGTCCACTGAAGCTTTCTTT
CSARDRGSTEAFF
>many|TRBJ2-3|TRBV2|-
TGTGCCAGCAGACAGCCCGCAGATACGCAGTATTTT
CASRQPADTQYF
>many|TRBJ2-3|TRBV29-1|-
TGCAGCGTTGCCCCAGGTTCCCTAGGGTCGGCTACGCAGTATTTT
CSVAPGSLGSATQYF
>-|TRBJ2-4|TRBV6-2/TRBV6-3|-
TGTGCCAGCAGTTACTCCGAACAGGTTCGGGTAAACATTCAGTACTTC
CASSYSEQVRVNIQYF
>many|TRBJ2-5|TRBV18|TRBD1
TGTGCCAGCTCGCCAACAGGGGATGGGACCCAGTACTTC
CASSPTGDGTQYF
>few|TRBJ1-1|TRBV2|-
TGTGCCAGCAGTGAATTGAGTGTCAGTATTAACACTGAAGCTTTCTTT
CASSELSVSINTEAFF
>many|TRBJ2-3|TRBV27|TRBD2
TGTGCCAGCAGTATAGCGGGGAGGGATACGCAGTATTTT
CASSIAGRDTQYF
>many|TRBJ2-1|TRBV2|TRBD2
TGTGCCAGCAACGGGCTAGCGGGGTACAATGAGCAGTTCTTC
CASNGLAGYNEQFF
>few|TRBJ2-7|TRBV10-2|TRBD2
TGCGCCAGCAGTGAGATAGTAGCGGGGGGCCTCTCCTACGAGCAGTACTTC
CASSEIVAGGLSYEQYF
>many|TRBJ2-3|TRBV7-7|TRBD1
TGTGCTAGCAGCCCGGACAGGGACCCAGATACGCAGTATTTT
CASSPDRDPDTQYF
>many|TRBJ1-1|TRBV6-2/TRBV6-3|TRBD1
TGTGCCAGCAGTTACCTAAAGACAGGGGACACTGAAGCTTTCTTT
CASSYLKTGDTEAFF
>-|TRBJ2-3|TRBV20-1|TRBD2
TGCAGTGCTGGGGGACTAGCGGGGGACTCCTACCCCCCGGATACGCAGTATTTT
CSAGGLAGDSYPPDTQYF
>many|TRBJ2-3|TRBV7-4|-
TGTGCCAGCAGCTTAGGTGTCCGGGGGAGCACAGATACGCAGTATTTT
CASSLGVRGSTDTQYF
>-|TRBJ1-1|TRBV5-1|-
TGCGCCAGCCGTTCCCACACTGAACCTTTCTTT
CASRSHTEPFF
>-|TRBJ2-5|TRBV20-1|-
TGCAGTGCTAGACCCCTGGCGGGACCTCAAGAGACCCAGTACTTC
CSARPLAGPQETQYF
>-|TRBJ2-2|TRBV5-1|TRBD2
TGCGCCAGCAGCCTTTGGACCGGGACTAACCGTGGCACCGGGGAGCTGTTTTTT
CASSLWTGTNRGTGELFF
>-|TRBJ2-7|TRBV12-3/TRBV12-4|TRBD1
TGTGCCAGCACCCTCCGACCGGGACAGGCTCCCTACGAGCAGTACTTC
CASTLRPGQAPYEQYF
>many|TRBJ2-3|TRBV7-2|-
TGTGCCAGCAGCTTTTTAGTAAGCAGCACAGATACGCAGTATTTT
CASSFLVSSTDTQYF
>many|TRBJ2-3|TRBV4-2|-
TGTGCCAGCAGCCGGGTAGGGGACGACACAGATACGCAGTATTTT
CASSRVGDDTDTQYF
>many|TRBJ1-5|TRBV20-1|-
TGCAGTGCTAGGAACAGCCAGGGTCAGCCCCAGCATTTT
CSARNSQGQPQHF
>many|TRBJ2-1|TRBV20-1|-
TGCAGTGCTCACCTCGCGACAGTCAATGAGCAGTTCTTC
CSAHLATVNEQFF